These 27 T cell receptor beta chains originate from one sample sequenced in a study of human T cells and chemical hapten exposure. Each CDR3 protein gets one entry after TCRdb re-called the RACE reads with MiXCR. The sample has about 100,000 distinct CDR3 sequences, over 10% seen once. Time point in this sample: patch test 2, 6 weeks after DPC sensitization. Stated treatment: therapeutic diphenylcyclopropenone sensitization with weekly scalp DPC. This specimen was whole blood, taken in connection with sensitization to the hapten diphenylcyclopropenone (DPC). These receptors all come from a woman between 40 and 55 years old with alopecia areata. Some clones in this sample may be carry-over from other donors' samples.

This clonotype has a count of ten or more. The gene calls are TRBV25-1 and TRBJ2-7; TRBD2 is a possible D gene (5 bases). The CDR3 totals 20 residues. V dropped 1 base and J dropped 4 bases, with 29 bases sitting between them. The germline V gene encodes CDR1 MGHDK and CDR2 SYGVNS. This CDR3 is CASSESPFKRPEEVGYEQYF. The DNA for the CDR3 is TGTGCCAGCAGTGAATCTCCCTTTAAGCGCCCGGAGGAGGTTGGGTACGAGCAGTACTTC.

This clonotype was observed at least ten times. V usage is TRBV30 and J usage is TRBJ2-1; D call uncertain. The V end lost 8 bases, the J end lost 9 bases, and 11 bases lay between the germline ends. CDR1 GTSNPN and CDR2 SVGIG come from the germline V gene (reference sequence). The CDR3 runs to 10 residues. CDR3 amino acids: CAHSSGEQFF. The CDR3 DNA sequence: TGTGCCCATAGTTCCGGTGAGCAGTTCTTC.

The chain couples TRBV7-9 to TRBJ1-3; the D gene is possibly TRBD1 (6 bases). V lost 0 bases and J lost 6, with 24 bases in between. The CDR3 totals 19 residues. Germline CDR1 and CDR2: SEHNR and FQNEAQ (reference sequence). This CDR3 reads CASSLAGGRIGPAENTIYF. The CDR3 region has the DNA TGTGCCAGCAGCTTAGCCGGGGGGCGCATTGGACCGGCTGAAAACACCATATATTTT.

This clonotype was picked up a small number of times. This chain joins TRBV28 and TRBJ1-6, with 8 bases that match TRBD1. CDR1 and CDR2 (germline): MDHEN, SYDVKM. The junction had 6 bases not matched to a gene; V was cut back by 4 bases and J by 1 base. The CDR3 sequence is 17 residues long. CDR3 residues: CASSSGGAGSYNSPLHF. The CDR3 coding sequence is TGTGCCAGCAGTTCAGGGGGCGCGGGATCCTATAATTCACCCCTCCACTTT.

At least ten counts were recorded for this clonotype. V and J are TRBV7-2 and TRBJ1-1; the match to TRBD1 covers 7 bases. Germline V gene data show CDR1 as SGHTA and CDR2 as FQGNSA. This CDR3 is built from 17 residues. The trim removed 5 bases at V and 0 bases at J, leaving 12 bases unmatched. The CDR3 sequence is CASSLGGQRNMNTEAFF. Written as DNA, the CDR3 is TGTGCCAGCAGCCTAGGGGGACAGAGAAACATGAACACTGAAGCTTTCTTT.

This clonotype was found many times. The chain carries TRBV7-9 and TRBJ1-1; D remains unclear. Germline assignment: CDR1 SEHNR and CDR2 FQNEAQ (reference sequence). V lost 3 bases and J lost 1, with 9 bases in between. This CDR3 is 14 amino acids long. The CDR3 is CASSLDSGNTEAFF. CDR3 sequence (DNA): TGTGCCAGCAGCTTGGATTCAGGGAACACTGAAGCTTTCTTT.

This clonotype was counted a single time. The chain has TRBV27 and TRBJ1-5; D remains unclear. V dropped 3 bases and J dropped 7 bases, with 13 bases sitting between them. Germline lookup yields CDR1 MNHEY and CDR2 SMNVEV (reference sequence). The CDR3 contains 14 residues. The CDR3 nucleotides read TGTGCCAGCAGTTTTGTGGGCGGCAGGCAGCCCCAGCATTTT. It specifies CASSFVGGRQPQHF.

There are a few counts of this clonotype. The CDR3 DNA sequence: TGTGCCAGCAGCGCGAGGCCAGGGGGGACTCCAAGCAACACCGGGGAGCTGTTTTTT. Amino acids: CASSARPGGTPSNTGELFF. V usage is TRBV9 and J usage is TRBJ2-2; D may be TRBD1 (7 bases). The ends were cut back, 3 bases at V and 2 bases at J, with 23 bases in the middle. CDR3 length: 19 residues. CDR1 is SGDLS and CDR2 is YYNGEE in the germline V gene. Variable domain in full (rest from reference TRBV9 and TRBJ2-2): DSGVTQTPKHLITATGQRVTLRCSPRSGDLSVYWYQQSLDQGLQFLIQYYNGEERAKGNILERFSAQQFPDLHSELNLSSLELGDSALYFCASSARPGGTPSNTGELFFGEGSRLTVL.

This clonotype has at least ten counts. The gene calls are TRBV18 and TRBJ2-6, with 10 bases aligning to TRBD1. This CDR3 has 18 amino acids. The J segment lost 1 base and the V segment lost 1 base, leaving 4 bases of the junction unmatched. Germline loops: CDR1 KGHSH, CDR2 LQKENI. As DNA, the CDR3 is TGTGCCAGCTCACCACGAGGGACAGGGGAGTCTGGGGCCAACGTCCTGACTTTC. It translates to CASSPRGTGESGANVLTF.

This chain uses TRBV24-1 with TRBJ2-1; TRBD2 matches at 11 bases. The CDR3 runs to 12 residues. The trim removed 10 bases at V and 9 bases at J, leaving 4 bases unmatched. From germline, CDR1 is KGHDR and CDR2 SFDVKD. The CDR3 DNA reads as TGTGCCACGACTAGCGGGATAGGTGAGCAGTTCTTC. Amino acid sequence: CATTSGIGEQFF.

This clonotype came up many times. The J gene is TRBJ2-3, the V gene TRBV10-3, with D tentatively TRBD1 (6 bases). Trimming removed 1 base at V and 6 bases at J, with 8 bases between. The CDR3 loop spans 13 amino acids. CDR1 ENHRY and CDR2 SYGVKD come from the germline V gene. In DNA form, the CDR3 reads TGTGCCATCAGTGAGTACAGGGAGGATACGCAGTATTTT. It specifies CAISEYREDTQYF.

The CDR3 DNA reads as TGTGCCAGCAGCTCGACAGGCGGCTACGAGCAGTACTTC. It codes for CASSSTGGYEQYF. V gene TRBV7-3 combines with J gene TRBJ2-7, with TRBD1 as a possible D gene (6 bases). This CDR3 has 13 residues. Per germline, CDR1 SGHTA and CDR2 FQGTGA. The V and J ends lost 4 bases and 3 bases respectively, with 10 bases between them.

This clonotype was detected many times. The chain recombines TRBV20-1 with TRBJ2-7; TRBD1 matches at 9 bases. V was clipped by 0 bases and J by 4 bases; unmatched bases: 4. Looked up from germline, CDR1 is DFQATT and CDR2 is SNEGSKA (reference sequence). CDR3 length equals 14 residues. The CDR3 reads CSARETGGMYEQYF. The CDR3 DNA follows: TGCAGTGCTAGAGAGACAGGGGGGATGTACGAGCAGTACTTC.

This clonotype showed up just a few times. In DNA, the CDR3 is TGTGCCAGCAGAGTGTTTGTTAGCGGGAACACCGGGGAGCTGTTTTTT. Residues: CASRVFVSGNTGELFF. The V call is TRBV2, the J call TRBJ2-2, with TRBD2 as a possible D gene (6 bases). Germline V gene lookup returns CDR1 SNHLY and CDR2 FYNNEI. Trimming pared 6 bases from V and 1 base from J, leaving 15 bases between. The CDR3 is made up of 16 amino acids.

This clonotype was counted between two and nine times. The CDR3 sequence is CSAEGGYEQYF. In DNA, the CDR3 is TGCAGCGCCGAAGGGGGCTACGAGCAGTACTTC. This chain joins TRBV29-1 and TRBJ2-7; D may be TRBD1 (6 bases). The ends were cut back, 7 bases at V and 3 bases at J, with 10 bases in the middle. The CDR3 loop spans 11 amino acids. Germline CDR1 reads SQVTM; CDR2 reads ANQGSEA.

At least ten counts were recorded for this clonotype. The J gene is TRBJ1-5, the V gene TRBV7-2; D is possibly TRBD1 (6 bases). Trimming stripped 5 bases from V and 2 bases from J, with 13 bases between. CDR1 is SGHTA and CDR2 is FQGNSA in the germline V gene. The CDR3 contains 15 residues. Here the CDR3 reads CASSPGVGGNQPQHF. DNA for the CDR3: TGTGCCAGCAGCCCAGGGGTCGGGGGCAATCAGCCCCAGCATTTT.

This clonotype showed up just a few times. The V call is TRBV27, the J call TRBJ2-1; no definite D call. The CDR3 sequence is 18 residues long. The V gene's germline CDR1 is MNHEY and CDR2 SMNVEV (reference sequence). Trimming took 6 bases from V and 4 from J, leaving 25 bases between them. DNA for the CDR3: TGTGCCAGCAGACCAACCCCCCTGAGTTTAAGGATTTACAATGAGCAGTTCTTC. It codes for CASRPTPLSLRIYNEQFF.

The sample holds many counts of this clonotype. The chain uses TRBV6-6 and TRBJ1-6; possibly TRBD1 for D (6 bases). CDR3 size: 14 residues. Trimming took off 6 bases at V and 10 bases at J, with 16 bases between the two ends. Per the germline V gene, CDR1 is MNHNY and CDR2 is SVGAGI (reference sequence). The CDR3 reads CASSSGGRQSPLHF. In DNA form, the CDR3 reads TGTGCCAGCAGCTCCGGGGGCCGCCAATCACCCCTCCACTTT.

This clonotype was detected ten times or more. The chain joins TRBV7-2 to TRBJ1-4; 7 bases are shared with TRBD1. Germline CDR1 SGHTA, CDR2 FQGNSA. The CDR3 runs 15 residues. The J segment lost 7 bases and the V segment lost 4 bases, leaving 9 bases of the junction unmatched. Written as DNA, the CDR3 is TGTGCCAGCAGCTATAGACAGGGTGGAGGTGAAAAACTGTTTTTT. Amino acid sequence: CASSYRQGGGEKLFF.

This clonotype was observed many times. The rearrangement uses TRBV20-1 and TRBJ2-3, with TRBD2 matching 12 bases. Germline CDR1 is DFQATT and CDR2 is SNEGSKA (reference sequence). The CDR3 spans 15 residues. V lost 3 bases to trimming and J lost 2 bases; unmatched junction nucleotides: 3. CDR3 bases: TGCAGTGCTAGTACTAGCGGGAGGACCACAGATACGCAGTATTTT. Residues: CSASTSGRTTDTQYF.

This clonotype was seen many times. V and J are TRBV11-2 and TRBJ2-1; 9 bases agree with TRBD2. The CDR3 has 14 amino acids. V lost 0 bases and J lost 8; bases outside the gene matches: 2. CDR1 is SGHAT and CDR2 is FQNNGV in the germline V gene. CDR3 coding DNA: TGTGCCAGCAGCTTAGAATGGACTAGCGATGAGCAGTTCTTC. Residues: CASSLEWTSDEQFF.

For this clonotype: The final CDR3 position lacks the conserved phenylalanine or tryptophan, pointing to a likely read error. This sequence joins TRBV7-2 and TRBJ1-1; D gene uncertain. The length of the CDR3 is 15 residues. Germline assignment: CDR1 SGHTA and CDR2 FQGNSA. Trimming took 5 bases from V and 0 from J, leaving 13 bases between them. The DNA for the CDR3 is TGTGCCAGCAGCCCAGACCCAACAGTGAACACTGAAGCTTTCTCT. This codes for CASSPDPTVNTEAFS.

This clonotype has a handful of counts. V usage is TRBV18 and J usage is TRBJ1-1, with D uncertain. The germline gives CDR1 KGHSH, CDR2 LQKENI. V shed 2 bases and J shed 3 bases, with 1 base lying between them. This CDR3 region has 11 residues. The CDR3 sequence: CASSPDTEAFF. In DNA, the CDR3 is TGTGCCAGCTCACCAGACACTGAAGCTTTCTTT.

This clonotype was picked up many times. CDR3 region: CASSPSGSPYEQYF. In DNA form, the CDR3 reads TGTGCCAGCAGTCCTAGCGGGAGCCCCTACGAGCAGTACTTC. This chain links TRBV12-3 or TRBV12-4 with TRBJ2-7, with 10 bases lining up with TRBD2. This CDR3 has 14 amino acids. Trimming took 5 bases from V and 2 from J; bases not matched to a gene: 3.

The sample holds a few counts of this clonotype. The chain couples TRBV13 to TRBJ2-2; 9 bases agree with TRBD1. The V gene end was trimmed by 4 bases and the J gene end by 1 base; junction bases not matched to a gene: 7. This CDR3 spans 17 amino acids. Germline V CDR1 and CDR2: PRHDT, FYEKMQ (reference sequence). This chain's CDR3 is CASSSPDRGVNTGELFF. The CDR3 DNA reads as TGTGCCAGCAGCTCCCCCGACAGGGGGGTGAACACCGGGGAGCTGTTTTTT.

This clonotype was detected ten times or more. J is TRBJ2-7 and V is TRBV27; tentative D call: TRBD2 (5 bases). Looked up from germline, CDR1 is MNHEY and CDR2 is SMNVEV (reference sequence). With 8 bases removed from V and 1 base from J, the gap between germline ends came to 18 bases. The CDR3 length is 15 residues. CDR3 protein: CASGRDPTGSYEQYF. CDR3 coding DNA: TGTGCCAGCGGCCGAGACCCCACGGGGTCCTACGAGCAGTACTTC.

In this sample, this clonotype turned up a few times. This chain joins TRBV6-2 or TRBV6-3 and TRBJ2-1; D unresolved. The CDR3 has 15 amino acids. The germline V gene has CDR1 MNHEY and CDR2 SVGEGT. The V end was cut by 5 bases, the J end by 9 bases, with 20 bases between. CDR3 bases: TGTGCCAGCAGTCGGAGCAGATATCGTTGGGGTGAGCAGTTCTTC. Translating it yields CASSRSRYRWGEQFF.